The clone carrying this TCR beta chain has a single count. Its antigen is not identified. The CDR3 spans 15 residues. V gave up 6 bases and J gave up 8 bases; unmatched junction bases: 11. Germline V gene lookup returns CDR1 SEHNR and CDR2 FQNEAQ (reference sequence). This entry comes from a study of shared clonotypes between healthy human individuals. Study as a whole: Each donor had three CD4 naive, three CD4 memory, two CD8 naive and one CD8 memory plate. General study results and limits: When compared with the clonotypes that were shared by all four sorted-subset donors, the non-shared clonotypes turned out to have lower generation probabilities.

Donors included only healthy HIV-negative adults lacking recent acute infections or vaccinations. Sorted-subset replicate PCR reactions were performed with roughly 200 ng DNA, corresponding to 30,000 or so T cell genomes. Some clones are missing from TCRdb's copy, which holds only in-frame ones; the method was immunoSEQ multiplex PCR. Found here are about 330,000 clones, over 75% of them singletons; the top ten hold roughly 16%. Sample: memory CD8+ T cells sorted from blood. As for subset: CD45RO+ cells pooled with CCR7-negative TemRA cells. The receptor's source is a man younger than 35 in good health. V is TRBV7-9 and J is TRBJ1-2, with 11 bases matching TRBD1. The DNA for the CDR3 is TGTGCCAGCAGAGGGACAGGGGGAGAAGGAGAAGGCTACACCTTC. This codes for CASRGTGGEGEGYTF.